This TCR beta chain emerged from a study of cytomegalovirus exposure and HLA in healthy donors. Findings and caveats of the study: Later analysis demonstrated an association between a missense DCLRE1C variant and TCR beta V- and J-gene trimming. What was likely a sequencing artifact was a cluster of highly shared sequence variants. Analyzed later, association rates of TCRs varied across HLA loci, with DRB1 most and HLA-C fewest.

Concerning this clone itself: The antigen remains unidentified.

Between the trimmed V and J ends, which lost 1 base and 10 bases, there was a span of 10 bases. The CDR3 is made up of 11 amino acids. The germline gives CDR1 DFQATT, CDR2 SNEGSKA (reference sequence). PCR employed 60 Vbeta and 13 Jbeta primers. The repertoire was sequenced with immunoSEQ multiplex PCR; TCRdb's copy has only in-frame clones and lacks some. Found here are around 85,000 clones, 65% to 80% of them singletons; the top ten hold roughly 4.2%. This sequence joins TRBV20-1 and TRBJ1-2; tentatively, D is TRBD1 (5 bases). The sequence came from a man in his 60s in good health and CMV-seronegative. Sequencing input: PBMCs. CDR3 amino acids: CSARGDWNYTF. In DNA, the CDR3 is TGCAGTGCTAGAGGGGACTGGAACTACACCTTC.